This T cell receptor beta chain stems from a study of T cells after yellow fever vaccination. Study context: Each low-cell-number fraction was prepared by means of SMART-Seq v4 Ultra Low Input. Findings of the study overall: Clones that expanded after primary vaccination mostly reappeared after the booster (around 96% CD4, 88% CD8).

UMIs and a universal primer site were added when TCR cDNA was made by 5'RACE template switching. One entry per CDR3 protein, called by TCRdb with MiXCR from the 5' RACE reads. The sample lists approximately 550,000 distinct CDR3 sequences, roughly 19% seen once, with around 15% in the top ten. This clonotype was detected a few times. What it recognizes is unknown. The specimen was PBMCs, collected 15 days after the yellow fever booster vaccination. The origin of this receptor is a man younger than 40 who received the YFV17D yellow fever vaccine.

CDR3 loop: CSARGGTISVVEQYF. In nucleotides, the CDR3 is TGCAGTGCTAGGGGAGGGACAATAAGTGTTGTCGAGCAGTACTTC. V and J are TRBV20-1 and TRBJ2-7; perhaps TRBD2 as D (7 bases). The CDR3 is 15 residues long. The germline gives CDR1 DFQATT, CDR2 SNEGSKA (reference sequence). The V end was cut by 3 bases, the J end by 6 bases, with 21 bases between.